One sample yielded the 28 T cell receptor beta chains listed below, sequenced in a study of OX40 agonist ivuxolimab in advanced cancers. Libraries were made using the immunoSEQ multiplex PCR assay. Here the immuneACCESS table is served through TCRdb, limited to in-frame sequences with V and J called. Missing clones are a known gap in these copies; in checked studies unresolved V genes cover under half, and the rest lacks a known reason. The table for this sample lists approximately 81,000 clones; about 86% of them were counted only once. The ten largest account for 0.99% of the sample. The specimen was CD4+ or CD8+ T cells sorted from blood, collected in a trial of the OX40 agonist ivuxolimab. These receptors all stem from an adult with an advanced solid tumor such as melanoma, head and neck, liver or kidney cancer.

The CDR3 DNA is TGTGCTAGTGGCCCGGGACAGAGTTACAATGAGCAGTTCTTC. It is translated as CASGPGQSYNEQFF. This chain links TRBV12-5 with TRBJ2-1, with 7 positions matching TRBD1. The ends lost 6 bases at V and 4 bases at J; junction bases unmatched: 6. Germline CDR1 reads LGHNT; CDR2 reads FRNRAP. This CDR3 spans 14 amino acids.

The gene calls are TRBV6-5 and TRBJ1-1; possibly TRBD1 for D (6 bases). This CDR3 has 14 residues. Trimming took 2 bases from V and 3 from J, leaving 10 bases between them. Germline loops: CDR1 MNHEY, CDR2 SVGAGI. The CDR3 protein is CASSYRGSHTEAFF. The CDR3, as DNA: TGTGCCAGCAGTTACAGGGGGTCCCACACTGAAGCTTTCTTT.

The chain carries TRBV11-2 and TRBJ2-1; D is perhaps TRBD2 (6 bases). Germline V gene data show CDR1 as SGHAT and CDR2 as FQNNGV. V gave up 4 bases and J gave up 0 bases, with 13 bases separating them. This CDR3 has 16 amino acids. CDR3 sequence reads: CASSSPGGISYNEQFF. The CDR3 nucleotides are TGTGCCAGCAGCTCTCCCGGGGGAATCTCCTACAATGAGCAGTTCTTC.

CDR3 residues: CASSGSSNQPQHF. As DNA, the CDR3 is TGTGCCAGTAGTGGGAGTAGCAATCAGCCCCAGCATTTT. The rearrangement links TRBV19 to TRBJ1-5; D is uncertain. Trimming stripped 5 bases from V and 0 bases from J, with 5 bases between. The CDR3 has 13 amino acids. Germline CDR1 and CDR2: LNHDA and SQIVND (reference sequence).

CDR3 region: CASSQTGDGGNTIYF. The CDR3 DNA sequence: TGTGCCAGCAGCCAGACAGGAGATGGAGGAAACACCATATATTTT. This chain links TRBV7-9 with TRBJ1-3; maybe TRBD1 (6 bases). V was cut by 5 bases and J by 4 bases, with 15 bases left in between. From germline, CDR1 is SEHNR and CDR2 FQNEAQ (reference sequence). The CDR3 length is 15 residues.

This clone was picked up a small number of times. The CDR3 sequence: CASSLAGSMDQYF. The CDR3 nucleotides are TGTGCCAGCAGCTTAGCAGGGTCGATGGACCAGTACTTC. V and J are TRBV7-6 and TRBJ2-5, with D unclear. V shed 0 bases and J shed 10 bases, with 12 bases lying between them. This CDR3 is built from 13 residues. In germline, CDR1 is SGHVS, CDR2 FNYEAQ.

This chain connects TRBV6-5 to TRBJ2-6; D remains ambiguous. V was shortened by 6 bases and J by 0 bases, with 9 bases between the two germline ends. Germline V gives CDR1 MNHEY, CDR2 SVGAGI. This CDR3 contains 15 residues. CDR3 in DNA: TGTGCCAGCAGGACAACGGCCTCTGGGGCCAACGTCCTGACTTTC. It codes for CASRTTASGANVLTF.

The rearrangement joins TRBV7-2 to TRBJ2-7, with TRBD1 as a possible D gene (5 bases). V was cut by 2 bases and J by 1 base, with 15 bases left in between. This CDR3 is built from 16 residues. Germline V gene data show CDR1 as SGHTA and CDR2 as FQGNSA. The CDR3: CASSLNAYAGSYEQYF. The CDR3 nucleotides are TGTGCCAGCAGCTTAAACGCCTACGCAGGGTCCTACGAGCAGTACTTC.

This sequence joins TRBV7-9 and TRBJ2-3; TRBD1 might be the D (6 bases). Trimming stripped 0 bases from V and 6 bases from J, with 16 bases between. Germline values: CDR1 SEHNR, CDR2 FQNEAQ (reference sequence). This CDR3 is built from 16 residues. For the CDR3, the DNA is TGTGCCAGCAGCTTAGCGGGGTACAGGGTAACGGATACGCAGTATTTT. Translated, it gives CASSLAGYRVTDTQYF.

The sample holds a few counts of this clone. The V and J genes are TRBV5-1 and TRBJ2-7, with a weak D call TRBD2 (5 bases). This CDR3 has 13 residues. V was clipped by 4 bases and J by 9 bases, with 17 bases between them. CDR1 and CDR2 from the germline V gene are SGHRS and YFSETQ. CDR3 residues: CASSAELVSVQYF. CDR3 nucleotides: TGCGCCAGCAGCGCGGAACTAGTTTCCGTGCAGTACTTC.

V and J are TRBV9 and TRBJ2-3; D remains unclear. This CDR3 spans 12 amino acids. Trimming stripped 0 bases from V and 4 bases from J, with 3 bases between. Germline V gene sequence: CDR1 SGDLS, CDR2 YYNGEE. The CDR3 bases are TGTGCCAGCAGCGTAGCTGCAGATACGCAGTATTTT. Translating it yields CASSVAADTQYF.

The chain combines TRBV5-4 with TRBJ1-2; D may be TRBD1 (6 bases). The CDR3 extends over 14 amino acids. Germline loops: CDR1 SGHNT, CDR2 YYREEE (reference sequence). Between the trimmed V and J ends, which lost 2 bases and 9 bases, there was a span of 17 bases. The CDR3 coding sequence is TGTGCCAGCAGCTTTGGACAGAGCCTAGAGAGCTACACCTTC. Protein product: CASSFGQSLESYTF.

The chain is built from TRBV7-2 and TRBJ1-2; D gene uncertain. Trimming took 3 bases from V and 0 from J, leaving 8 bases between them. Germline CDR1 reads SGHTA; CDR2 reads FQGNSA. The CDR3 contains 14 residues. The CDR3 nucleotides are TGTGCCAGCAGCTTGACGAAGGCTAACTATGGCTACACCTTC. This translates into CASSLTKANYGYTF.

The V and J genes are TRBV2 and TRBJ1-2, with no clear D. The CDR3 is made up of 13 amino acids. CDR1 and CDR2 from the germline V gene are SNHLY and FYNNEI. The V end lost 1 base, the J end lost 2 bases, and 5 bases lay between the germline ends. CDR3 sequence: CASSEVGNYGYTF. CDR3 sequence (DNA): TGTGCCAGCAGTGAAGTGGGAAACTATGGCTACACCTTC.

The chain has TRBV7-9 and TRBJ2-5; maybe TRBD1 (6 bases). V was cut by 5 bases and J by 1 base, with 14 bases left in between. This CDR3 spans 15 amino acids. Germline lookup yields CDR1 SEHNR and CDR2 FQNEAQ (reference sequence). CDR3 sequence (DNA): TGTGCCAGCAGCCTACAGGGTACATCCCAAGAGACCCAGTACTTC. It encodes CASSLQGTSQETQYF.

This chain joins TRBV7-9 and TRBJ2-7; D is perhaps TRBD1 (5 bases). The CDR3 totals 14 residues. V gave up 3 bases and J gave up 0 bases, with 9 bases separating them. Per germline, CDR1 SEHNR and CDR2 FQNEAQ (reference sequence). The CDR3 region has the DNA TGTGCCAGCAGCTTGGACACTCTCTCCTACGAGCAGTACTTC. Residues: CASSLDTLSYEQYF.

The V and J genes are TRBV5-1 and TRBJ2-4; tentative D call: TRBD1 (6 bases). V was shortened by 3 bases and J by 7 bases, with 11 bases between the two germline ends. Germline V gives CDR1 SGHRS, CDR2 YFSETQ. The CDR3 spans 13 residues. This chain's CDR3 is CASSSGEGNIQYF. The CDR3 bases are TGCGCCAGCAGCTCAGGGGAAGGGAACATTCAGTACTTC.

The CDR3 DNA is TGTGCCAGCAGCCCCTCAGGGCACTCCTACGAGCAGTACTTC. Its protein is CASSPSGHSYEQYF. The chain has TRBV5-8 and TRBJ2-7, with D possibly TRBD1 on 5 matching bases. The germline V gene has CDR1 SGHTS and CDR2 YDEGEE. The CDR3 sequence is 14 residues long. V was shortened by 4 bases and J by 0 bases, with 11 bases between the two germline ends.

The rearrangement joins TRBV11-2 to TRBJ1-3, with TRBD1 as a possible D gene (5 bases). Trimming took off 1 base at V and 0 bases at J, with 7 bases between the two ends. Germline CDR1 reads SGHAT; CDR2 reads FQNNGV. The CDR3 has 15 amino acids. In DNA, the CDR3 is TGTGCCAGCAGCTTAGCAGGGCCCTCTGGAAACACCATATATTTT. It encodes CASSLAGPSGNTIYF.

V is TRBV2 and J is TRBJ1-6; 10 positions agree with TRBD1. Germline assignment: CDR1 SNHLY and CDR2 FYNNEI. The CDR3 length is 18 residues. With V trimmed by 6 bases and J by 9 bases, 17 bases remained unmatched. The CDR3 DNA reads TGTGCCAGCAGCGAGACGGACCGGGACAGGGGAAGTATTTCACCCCTCCACTTT. Its translation: CASSETDRDRGSISPLHF.

This chain links TRBV18 with TRBJ1-3; maybe TRBD1 (6 bases). V gave up 3 bases and J gave up 3 bases, with 12 bases separating them. Germline loops: CDR1 KGHSH, CDR2 LQKENI. This CDR3 contains 15 residues. CDR3 DNA: TGTGCCAGCTCACCCCGAGGCAGGGGTGGAAACACCATATATTTT. Translation gives CASSPRGRGGNTIYF. The variable domain in full, completed from reference TRBV18 and TRBJ1-3, reads NAGVMQNPRHLVRRRGQEARLRCSPMKGHSHVYWYRQLPEEGLKFMVYLQKENIIDESGMPKERFSAEFPKEGPSILRIQQVVRGDSAAYFCASSPRGRGGNTIYFGEGSWLTVV.

The chain employs TRBV7-9 and TRBJ2-7; 7 positions agree with TRBD1. Germline assignment: CDR1 SEHNR and CDR2 FQNEAQ (reference sequence). This CDR3 is 19 amino acids long. The V and J ends lost 0 bases and 0 bases, in that order; junction bases with no gene match: 14. CDR3 bases: TGTGCCAGCAGCTTAGCGCTAGGGTCGACCAGGGGGAGCTCCTACGAGCAGTACTTC. Translation gives CASSLALGSTRGSSYEQYF.

V gene TRBV18 combines with J gene TRBJ1-2; D gene uncertain. This CDR3 has 16 residues. CDR1 KGHSH and CDR2 LQKENI come from the germline V gene. V gave up 2 bases and J gave up 4 bases, with 17 bases separating them. CDR3 DNA sequence: TGTGCCAGCTCACCAAACTCGGTGGGCAGGAGCTATGGCTACACCTTC. It translates to CASSPNSVGRSYGYTF.

This clone turned up a few times. This chain joins TRBV7-6 and TRBJ2-3; no reliable D call. CDR3 length: 13 amino acids. CDR1 and CDR2 from the germline V gene are SGHVS and FNYEAQ. V was trimmed by 5 bases and J by 0 bases, leaving 6 bases between them. CDR3 residues: CASSLGSTDTQYF. CDR3 nucleotide sequence: TGTGCCAGCAGCCTCGGTAGCACAGATACGCAGTATTTT. Full variable domain (outside the CDR3, taken from reference TRBV7-6 and TRBJ2-3): GAGVSQSPRYKVTKRGQDVALRCDPISGHVSLYWYRQALGQGPEFLTYFNYEAQQDKSGLPNDRFSAERPEGSISTLTIQRTEQRDSAMYRCASSLGSTDTQYFGPGTRLTVL.

The J gene is TRBJ2-5, the V gene TRBV7-3, with D possibly TRBD2 on 6 matching bases. The V and J ends lost 4 bases and 4 bases respectively, with 13 bases between them. This CDR3 is built from 14 residues. CDR1 and CDR2 (germline): SGHTA, FQGTGA. The CDR3 spells CASSSRERPETQYF. The CDR3 nucleotides are TGTGCCAGCAGCTCCCGGGAGCGCCCAGAGACCCAGTACTTC.

The CDR3 DNA reads TGTGCCAGTAGTAACCAGGGTGGCCCAACTAATGAAAAACTGTTTTTT. Amino acid sequence: CASSNQGGPTNEKLFF. The V and J genes are TRBV19 and TRBJ1-4; maybe TRBD1 (5 bases). Deletions cut 4 bases from V and 0 bases from J, with 12 bases between. CDR3 length: 16 residues. Per germline, CDR1 LNHDA and CDR2 SQIVND (reference sequence). Full variable domain (outside the CDR3, taken from reference TRBV19 and TRBJ1-4): DGGITQSPKYLFRKEGQNVTLSCEQNLNHDAMYWYRQDPGQGLRLIYYSQIVNDFQKGDIAEGYSVSREKKESFPLTVTSAQKNPTAFYLCASSNQGGPTNEKLFFGSGTQLSVL.

The chain recombines TRBV25-1 with TRBJ1-2; D possibly corresponds to TRBD1 (5 bases). Trimming left V 6 bases short and J 4 bases short, with 18 bases between. Germline V CDR1 and CDR2: MGHDK, SYGVNS. The CDR3 has 15 amino acids. CDR3 nucleotide sequence: TGTGCCAGCAGACCTAATCAGGGTAGCGGCTATGGCTACACCTTC. As protein: CASRPNQGSGYGYTF.

The chain joins TRBV28 to TRBJ1-6; D remains ambiguous. V was cut by 1 base and J by 8 bases, with 9 bases left in between. From germline, CDR1 is MDHEN and CDR2 SYDVKM. The CDR3 sequence is 14 residues long. The CDR3 DNA follows: TGTGCCAGCAGTTTATCCAGCTACTATTCACCCCTCCACTTT. It yields the protein CASSLSSYYSPLHF.